This section outlines one T cell receptor beta chain sequence together with its context. This entry is derived from a study of blood T cell repertoires in COVID-19. About the research overall: Sites across the United States, Italy and Spain contributed samples from acute and convalescent COVID-19.

Germline assignment: CDR1 SGHNT and CDR2 YENEEA. The CDR3 consists of 21 residues. The ends were cut back, 0 bases at V and 0 bases at J, with 21 bases in the middle. Authors' analysis steps: Estimated nucleated cell counts came from reference gene primer amplification. Repertoires were generated with immunoSEQ multiplex PCR, while TCRdb's copy carries only in-frame clones and drops some. The DNA gave D and trimming, while V, J and clone size come from that table. The top ten clones hold 1.1% of a sample with fewer than 300,000 clones, around nine tenths of them seen once. Either two negative PCRs, clearance, or symptom resolution qualified Cohort 3 donors as recovered.

This receptor was taken from a woman in her twenties or thirties who had recovered from COVID-19. V and J are TRBV11-3 and TRBJ2-6, with a possible D match to TRBD2 (5 bases). The source material was PBMCs or T cells enriched from blood (not recorded which). CDR3 sequence: CASSLEFGLGSLFSGANVLTF. The CDR3 region has the DNA TGTGCCAGCAGCTTAGAGTTTGGTTTGGGGAGCTTATTCTCTGGGGCCAACGTCCTGACTTTC. Based on the CDR3 plus reference TRBV11-3 and TRBJ2-6, the full variable domain is EAGVVQSPRYKIIEKKQPVAFWCNPISGHNTLYWYLQNLGQGPELLIRYENEEAVDDSQLPKDRFSAERLKGVDSTLKIQPAELGDSAVYLCASSLEFGLGSLFSGANVLTFGAGSRLTVL.